Shown below are 16 T cell receptor beta chains from a single sample sequenced in a study of response to subunit inactivated influenza vaccine. MiXCR, run by TCRdb on the RT-PCR reads, gives a single entry per CDR3 protein. Of about 540,000 distinct CDR3 sequences listed, roughly 25% are singletons. In addition, the sample was reused for a study of T cells expressing NK-cell markers. That work adds: TCR beta cDNA was made by 5'RACE template switching with UMIs.

Sample: CD4+ T cells sorted from PBMCs, taken 11 to 12 days after vaccination. All receptors derive from a man between 50 and 59 years old who received an inactivated influenza vaccine.

The genes are TRBV12-3 or TRBV12-4 and TRBJ1-2; D is unclear. The CDR3 is 12 amino acids. V lost 4 bases and J lost 4, with 7 bases in between. The CDR3 nucleotides are TGTGCCAGCAGTTCCCTTGCCTATGGCTACACCTTC. This encodes CASSSLAYGYTF.

This clonotype was seen once. CDR3 loop: CASSLKRQGGTGELFF. In DNA, the CDR3 is TGCGCCAGCAGCTTGAAGCGGCAGGGTGGGACCGGGGAGCTGTTTTTT. The chain links TRBV5-1 to TRBJ2-2; D tentatively fits TRBD1 or TRBD2 (5 bases each). V was pared by 1 base and J by 5 bases, with 15 bases between. Germline V gene data show CDR1 as SGHRS and CDR2 as YFSETQ. This CDR3 contains 16 residues.

The gene calls are TRBV5-1 and TRBJ2-7; the match to TRBD1 covers 10 bases. The CDR3 has 15 amino acids. The junction had 7 bases not matched to a gene; V was cut back by 3 bases and J by 4 bases. In germline, CDR1 is SGHRS, CDR2 YFSETQ. The CDR3 reads CASSSTGTGAYEQYF. DNA for the CDR3: TGCGCCAGCAGCTCAACCGGGACAGGGGCATACGAGCAGTACTTC.

This clonotype was seen more than once but under ten times. This rearrangement joins TRBV12-3 or TRBV12-4 to TRBJ2-5; 7 nucleotides agree with TRBD2. The CDR3 spans 15 residues. The V gene end was trimmed by 6 bases and the J gene end by 3 bases; junction bases not matched to a gene: 10. The CDR3 nucleotides are TGTGCCAGCAGCGTGCATGGGGGAGGGGAAGAGACCCAGTACTTC. Translated: CASSVHGGGEETQYF.

This clonotype was observed a handful of times. The chain is built from TRBV5-1 and TRBJ1-1; TRBD1 matches 9 bases. The CDR3 covers 14 residues. J lost 5 bases, V lost 4 bases, and 6 bases had no gene match. Germline CDR1 SGHRS, CDR2 YFSETQ. CDR3 amino acids: CASSKDRGSTEAFF. The CDR3 coding sequence is TGCGCCAGCAGCAAAGACAGGGGGAGTACTGAAGCTTTCTTT.

This clonotype was counted only a few times. This chain connects TRBV20-1 to TRBJ2-2; no firm D call. The CDR3 spans 13 residues. V was cut by 3 bases and J by 2 bases, with 7 bases left in between. Looked up from germline, CDR1 is DFQATT and CDR2 is SNEGSKA (reference sequence). As DNA, the CDR3 is TGCAGTGCTAGTTTTCTAAACACCGGGGAGCTGTTTTTT. Its translation: CSASFLNTGELFF.

The chain carries TRBV5-1 and TRBJ2-5, with D tentatively TRBD1 (6 bases). This CDR3 region has 14 residues. V lost 4 bases to trimming and J lost 4 bases, with 14 bases between them. Germline V CDR1 and CDR2: SGHRS, YFSETQ. This CDR3 reads CASSTSQGRETQYF. As DNA, the CDR3 is TGCGCCAGCAGCACCTCACAGGGTAGAGAGACCCAGTACTTC.

The V gene is TRBV12-3 or TRBV12-4, the J gene TRBJ2-3; D may be TRBD2 (7 bases). V lost 7 bases and J lost 6, with 17 bases in between. This CDR3 has 14 amino acids. CDR3 protein: CASIPRGAWDTQYF. In nucleotides, the CDR3 is TGTGCCAGCATCCCCCGGGGGGCCTGGGATACGCAGTATTTT.

The chain joins TRBV27 to TRBJ2-7; 8 nucleotides agree with TRBD1. CDR3 size: 17 residues. The germline V gene has CDR1 MNHEY and CDR2 SMNVEV (reference sequence). V gave up 4 bases and J gave up 3 bases; unmatched junction bases: 14. CDR3 in DNA: TGTGCCAGCAGTTCTGTCCAGGGGGCGTTTTTTATCTACGAGCAGTACTTC. Its protein product is CASSSVQGAFFIYEQYF.

This clonotype showed up just a few times. The CDR3 DNA sequence: TGCGCCAGCAGCTTGGAAGCCAACTCTGGAAACACCATATATTTT. It encodes CASSLEANSGNTIYF. V and J are TRBV5-1 and TRBJ1-3; no reliable D call. The CDR3 loop spans 15 amino acids. V dropped 0 bases and J dropped 0 bases, with 7 bases sitting between them. CDR1 SGHRS and CDR2 YFSETQ come from the germline V gene.

The chain combines TRBV30 with TRBJ2-5; D gene ambiguous. CDR1 and CDR2 from the germline V gene are GTSNPN and SVGIG (reference sequence). V was shortened by 3 bases and J by 2 bases, with 4 bases between the two germline ends. CDR3 size: 11 residues. The CDR3 nucleotides read TGTGCCTGGAGCCGACAAGAGACCCAGTACTTC. Its protein product is CAWSRQETQYF.

This clonotype was seen a few times. This chain links TRBV7-8 with TRBJ2-1, with D hard to call. The length of the CDR3 is 14 residues. Germline CDR1 is SGHVS and CDR2 is FQNEAQ. Trimming removed 1 base at V and 9 bases at J, with 13 bases between. In DNA, the CDR3 is TGTGCCAGCAGCTTAGTTTTGTCGGATGCTGAGCAGTTCTTC. This codes for CASSLVLSDAEQFF.

The rearrangement joins TRBV10-2 to TRBJ1-2; D perhaps matches TRBD1 (6 bases). V was trimmed by 0 bases and J by 5 bases, leaving 13 bases between them. Germline-derived CDR1 and CDR2 are WSHSY and SAAADI. The CDR3 runs 15 residues. CDR3 protein: CASSESARGGYGYTF. The CDR3 DNA reads as TGCGCCAGCAGTGAGTCGGCGAGGGGGGGATATGGCTACACCTTC.

The chain couples TRBV11-2 to TRBJ2-3, with 7 positions matching TRBD1. The trim removed 8 bases at V and 3 bases at J, leaving 17 bases unmatched. The CDR3 runs 17 residues. The germline CDR1 and CDR2 sequences are SGHAT and FQNNGV. The CDR3 DNA is TGTGCCAGCCGAAGAGGGGGCGGTCTGGGTGCAACAGATACGCAGTATTTT. Its translation is CASRRGGGLGATDTQYF.

A few counts support this clonotype. This sequence joins TRBV27 and TRBJ1-6; 7 bases are a match to TRBD1. Germline CDR1 and CDR2: MNHEY and SMNVEV (reference sequence). The CDR3 is 15 residues long. Trimming removed 4 bases from V and 8 bases from J; junction bases left unmatched: 8. The CDR3 loop is CASSSDRLPDSPLHF. CDR3 DNA: TGTGCCAGCAGTTCGGACAGGTTACCCGATTCACCCCTCCACTTT.

This clonotype came up a few times. This rearrangement joins TRBV12-3 or TRBV12-4 to TRBJ1-1; D gene uncertain. The V gene lost 1 base and the J gene lost 1 base, with 10 bases spanning the gap. This CDR3 spans 15 amino acids. CDR3 DNA: TGTGCCAGCAGTTTAGAGGTAGCGCAGAACACTGAAGCTTTCTTT. It codes for CASSLEVAQNTEAFF.